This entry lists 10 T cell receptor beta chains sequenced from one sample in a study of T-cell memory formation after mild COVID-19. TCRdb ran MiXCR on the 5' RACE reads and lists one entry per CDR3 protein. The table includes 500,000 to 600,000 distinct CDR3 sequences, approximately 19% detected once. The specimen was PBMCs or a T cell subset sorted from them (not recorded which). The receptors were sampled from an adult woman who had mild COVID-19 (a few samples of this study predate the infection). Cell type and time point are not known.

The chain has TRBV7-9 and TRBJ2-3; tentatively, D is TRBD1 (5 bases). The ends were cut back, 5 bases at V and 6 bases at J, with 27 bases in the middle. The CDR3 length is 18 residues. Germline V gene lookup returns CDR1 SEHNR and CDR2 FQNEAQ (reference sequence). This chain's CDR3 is CASSPLWSATRPGDTQYF. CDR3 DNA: TGTGCCAGCAGCCCCCTGTGGAGCGCGACGCGACCAGGGGATACGCAGTATTTT.

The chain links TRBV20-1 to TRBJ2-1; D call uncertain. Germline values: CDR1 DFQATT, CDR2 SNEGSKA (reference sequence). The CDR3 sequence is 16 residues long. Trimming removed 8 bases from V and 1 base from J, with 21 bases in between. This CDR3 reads CSTKGFQLRSYNEQFF. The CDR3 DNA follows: TGCAGTACCAAGGGTTTTCAACTGAGATCCTACAATGAGCAGTTCTTC.

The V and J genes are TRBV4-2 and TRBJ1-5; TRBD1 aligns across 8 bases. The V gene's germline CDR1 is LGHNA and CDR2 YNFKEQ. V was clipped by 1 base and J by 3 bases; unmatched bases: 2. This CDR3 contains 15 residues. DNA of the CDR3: TGTGCCAGCAGCCAAGGACAGGGGAACAATCAGCCCCAGCATTTT. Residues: CASSQGQGNNQPQHF.

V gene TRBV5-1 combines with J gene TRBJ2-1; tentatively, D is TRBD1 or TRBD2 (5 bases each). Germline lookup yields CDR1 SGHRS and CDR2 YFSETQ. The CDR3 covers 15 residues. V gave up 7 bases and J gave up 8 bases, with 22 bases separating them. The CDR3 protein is CASSHPRDLVDEQFF. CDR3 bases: TGCGCCAGCTCCCATCCCCGGGACCTTGTCGATGAGCAGTTCTTC.

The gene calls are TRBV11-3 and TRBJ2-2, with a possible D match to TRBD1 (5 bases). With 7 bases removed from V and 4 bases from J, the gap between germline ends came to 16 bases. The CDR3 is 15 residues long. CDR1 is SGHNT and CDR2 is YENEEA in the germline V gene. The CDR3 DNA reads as TGTGCCAGCAACTCCGTGGCAGGGCTCACCGGGGAGCTGTTTTTT. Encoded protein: CASNSVAGLTGELFF.

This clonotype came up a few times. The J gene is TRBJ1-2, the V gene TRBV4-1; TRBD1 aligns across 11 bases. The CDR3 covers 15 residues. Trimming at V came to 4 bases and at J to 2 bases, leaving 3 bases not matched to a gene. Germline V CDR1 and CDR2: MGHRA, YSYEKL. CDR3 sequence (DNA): TGCGCCAGCAGCCGAGGACAGGGGGCCAACTATGGCTACACCTTC. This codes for CASSRGQGANYGYTF.

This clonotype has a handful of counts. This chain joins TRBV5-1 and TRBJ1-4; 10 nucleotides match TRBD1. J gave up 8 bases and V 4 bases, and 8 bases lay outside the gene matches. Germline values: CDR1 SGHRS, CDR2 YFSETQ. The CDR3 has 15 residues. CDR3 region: CASSRTTGGREKLFF. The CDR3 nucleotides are TGCGCCAGCAGCCGAACGACAGGGGGCAGGGAAAAACTGTTTTTT.

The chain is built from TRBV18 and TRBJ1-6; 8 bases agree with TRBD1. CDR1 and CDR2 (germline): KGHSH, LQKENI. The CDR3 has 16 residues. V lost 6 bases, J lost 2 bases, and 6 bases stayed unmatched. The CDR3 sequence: CASSSTGATYNSPLHF. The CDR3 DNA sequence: TGTGCCAGCTCGTCGACAGGGGCCACCTATAATTCACCCCTCCACTTT.

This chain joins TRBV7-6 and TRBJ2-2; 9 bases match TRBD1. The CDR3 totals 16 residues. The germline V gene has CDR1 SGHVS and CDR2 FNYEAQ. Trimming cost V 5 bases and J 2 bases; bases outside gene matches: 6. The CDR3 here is CASSLDRGLNTGELFF. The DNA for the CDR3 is TGTGCCAGCAGCCTCGACAGGGGGTTAAACACCGGGGAGCTGTTTTTT.

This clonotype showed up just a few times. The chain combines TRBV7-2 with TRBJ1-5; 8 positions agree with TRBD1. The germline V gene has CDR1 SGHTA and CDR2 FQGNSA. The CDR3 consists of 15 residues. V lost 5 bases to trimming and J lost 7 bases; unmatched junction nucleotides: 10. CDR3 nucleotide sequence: TGTGCCAGCAGCACCCGGACAGGGATCCTCCAGCCCCAGCATTTT. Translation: CASSTRTGILQPQHF.